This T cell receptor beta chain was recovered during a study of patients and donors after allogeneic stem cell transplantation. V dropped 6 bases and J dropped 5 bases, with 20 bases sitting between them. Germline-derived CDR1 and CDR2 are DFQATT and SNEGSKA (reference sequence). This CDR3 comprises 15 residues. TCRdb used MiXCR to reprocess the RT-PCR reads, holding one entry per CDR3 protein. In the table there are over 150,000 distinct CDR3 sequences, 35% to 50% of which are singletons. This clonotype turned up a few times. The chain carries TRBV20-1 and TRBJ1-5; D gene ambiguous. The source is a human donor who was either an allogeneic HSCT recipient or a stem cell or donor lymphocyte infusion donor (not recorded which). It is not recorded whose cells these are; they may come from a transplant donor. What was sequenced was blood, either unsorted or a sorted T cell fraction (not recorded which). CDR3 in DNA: TGCAGTGCCATCCCGCTTTCTGGGATTGATCAGCCCCAGCATTTT. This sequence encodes CSAIPLSGIDQPQHF.